The present TCR beta chain was sequenced within a study of blood T cell repertoires in COVID-19 (dated by TCRdb to the early 2020s). A note on the overall study: Collaborator samples came from the United States, Italy and Spain and covered acute and convalescent phases of COVID-19. The prospective study material was composed of cDNA or gDNA derived from T cells, B-cell-depleted T cells, or PBMCs. The dataset comprised deeply sampled blood TCRbeta repertoires from subjects exposed to, actively infected with, or recovered from COVID-19. The repertoires were made available in a free public database intended to serve as a resource for research on the immune response to SARS-CoV-2. The samples were drawn from the first 160 participants of the ongoing ImmuneRACE study and from over 950 subjects provided by 6 global collaborators. Nearly every sample came with metadata listing a de-identified subject ID, COVID-19 status, age in years and sex. Where available, HLA class I and class II types were taken from metadata supplied by the sample provider and were not determined by assay-based typing.

One collaborating source in Seattle enrolled patients while the patients were actively infected and followed the patients over time throughout the course of disease. Whole blood was collected in K2EDTA tubes by collaborating institutions according to the institutions' own protocols. Collaborator samples were shipped for TCRbeta analysis as frozen whole blood, isolated PBMCs, or DNA extracted from either sample type. Overall results and qualifications from the work: Clinical and demographic metadata were provided uncurated, with the amount varying by source and participant.

TCRbeta CDR3 regions were amplified from genomic DNA by means of the immunoSEQ Assay, a bias-controlled multiplex PCR. Processing in the source paper ran as follows. Within the assay, amplification of reference gene primers was used to estimate how many nucleated cells each sample contained. Sequence reads were collapsed and filtered to measure the absolute abundance of every unique TCRbeta CDR3 rearrangement. Productive Simpson clonality was computed per sample as the square root of Simpson's diversity index over productive rearrangements. What TCRdb holds here is the immuneACCESS table cut down to in-frame rearrangements. Part of the clones is not present; checked against another copy, under half of the missing clones reflect an unresolved V gene, and the others are unexplained. V, J and clone size reflect that table, while D and trimming were determined from the DNA. The sample includes some 300,000 clones, with roughly 90% observed a single time. Together, the top ten hold about an eighth of the sample.

Compared with germline, V lacks 6 bases and J lacks 0 bases; bases without a gene match: 4. Spanning cysteine to phenylalanine, the CDR3 consists of 15 amino acids. Of all the DNA, just the CDR3 is kept, 45 bases in frame from base 1. The germline V gene (reference sequence) specifies SEHNR as CDR1 and FQNEAQ as CDR2. This clone was seen a few times. Its antigen remains undetermined. Base qualities were left out, and no much larger clone turns up one base away. This receptor was obtained from a woman aged 65 to 85 with COVID-19, enrolled during active disease. The material sequenced was peripheral blood. Recombination joined TRBV7-9 with TRBJ2-4; TRBD1 fits 8 bases in the junction. The DNA sequence is as follows: TGTGCCAGCAGTCGGACAGGGCTAGCCAAAAACATTCAGTACTTC. This sequence encodes CASSRTGLAKNIQYF. Reference TRBV7-9 and TRBJ2-4 genes cover what lies past the CDR3, so the full variable domain is DTGVSQNPRHKITKRGQNVTFRCDPISEHNRLYWYRQTLGQGPEFLTYFQNEAQLEKSRLLSDRFSAERPKGSFSTLEIQRTEQGDSAMYLCASSRTGLAKNIQYFGAGTRLSVL.